Listed below are T cell receptor beta chains from one sample, sequenced in a study of regulatory T cells in long-lasting Graves disease. Each CDR3 protein gets one entry after TCRdb re-called the multiplex PCR reads with MiXCR. The sample lists around 480,000 distinct CDR3 sequences; about a sixth were seen once. The data were also submitted as part of a second study, on T cells in Graves' hyperthyroidism and ophthalmopathy.

This sample comprised peripheral blood mononuclear cells (PBMCs), obtained at new diagnosis, from a patient treated with antithyroid drugs. These receptors were taken from a man aged 35-49 years with Graves disease. CDR3s include the opening cysteine and the closing phenylalanine or tryptophan. A D gene is named only where the DNA matches it firmly. Expanded clones get a size class; other rows say once, few or many, or leave the size out.

abundance	v_gene	j_gene	len	d_gene	CDR3nt	CDR3aa
few	TRBV5-1	TRBJ1-1	14	TRBD1	TGCGCCAGCAGCTATACAGGGGGGACCGGTGAAGCTTTCTTT	CASSYTGGTGEAFF
many	TRBV3-1	TRBJ2-2	14	-	TGTGCCAGCAGCCAAGGTCGGCCCACCGGGGAGCTGTTTTTT	CASSQGRPTGELFF
-	TRBV18	TRBJ2-3	13	-	TGTGCCAGCTCACCCGGGGATGTAGATACGCAGTATTTT	CASSPGDVDTQYF
-	TRBV5-1	TRBJ2-2	16	TRBD2	TGCGCCAGTAGCAAAAGCGGGAGGGCCGACACCGGGGAGCTGTTTTTT	CASSKSGRADTGELFF
many	TRBV3-1	TRBJ2-5	14	-	TGTGCCAGCAGCCAAGGGGGAGCAGGGGAGACCCAGTACTTC	CASSQGGAGETQYF
-	TRBV7-2	TRBJ2-4	17	-	TGTGCCAGCAGCTTAGAGCGGGCAACCCTAGCCAAAAACACTCAGTACTTC	CASSLERATLAKNTQYF
many	TRBV12-5	TRBJ2-5	20	TRBD2	TGTGCTAGTGGTTTGGTACGTCGAGCGCTAGCGGGAGCCATCCAAGAGACCCAGTACTTC	CASGLVRRALAGAIQETQYF
many	TRBV7-9	TRBJ2-7	14	-	TGTGCCAGCAGCTTAACGACTTCCCCTAAGGAGCAGTACTTC	CASSLTTSPKEQYF
few	TRBV29-1	TRBJ1-2	12	TRBD1	TGCAGCGCATACAGGGGGAACTATGGCTACACCTTC	CSAYRGNYGYTF
few	TRBV6-5	TRBJ2-5	13	-	TGTGCCAGCAGTTACCAGGGCCGGGAGACCCAGTACTTC	CASSYQGRETQYF
once	TRBV7-8	TRBJ2-5	13	-	TGTGCCAGCAGGAGGGGGGGTGAAGAGACCCAGTACTTC	CASRRGGEETQYF
many	TRBV20-1	TRBJ1-1	14	-	TGCAGTGCTAGTCGGGGGGGCCCTAGGGCTGAAGCTTTCTTT	CSASRGGPRAEAFF
many	TRBV28	TRBJ2-6	15	-	TGTGCCAGCAGTTTATCCGGAGGAGGGGCCAACGTCCTGACTTTC	CASSLSGGGANVLTF
once	TRBV11-1	TRBJ2-1	15	TRBD1	TGTGCCAGCAGCTTACAGGGGGCCAACTACAATGAGCAGTTCTTC	CASSLQGANYNEQFF
-	TRBV10-3	TRBJ1-4	13	-	TGTGCCATCAGTGACGGCAGGGATGAAAAACTGTTTTTT	CAISDGRDEKLFF
many	TRBV9	TRBJ1-5	15	TRBD1	TGTGCCAGCAGCGTAAGCGACAGGGGCGATCAGCCCCAGCATTTT	CASSVSDRGDQPQHF
-	TRBV4-1	TRBJ2-3	17	-	TGCGCCAGCAGCCAAGGCCCCGGGGGAGAGCCCACAGATACGCAGTATTTT	CASSQGPGGEPTDTQYF
few	TRBV5-1	TRBJ2-1	17	TRBD2	TGCGCCAGCAGCTGGGGGGTTGGCGGGAGGGCCTTAGATGAGCAGTTCTTC	CASSWGVGGRALDEQFF
many	TRBV5-1	TRBJ2-3	15	-	TGCGCCAGCAGCTTGGACGGACAAATCACAGATACGCAGTATTTT	CASSLDGQITDTQYF
many	TRBV2	TRBJ2-1	14	-	TGTGCCGGACACCCGGGGAAGGGCACTAATGAGCAGTTCTTC	CAGHPGKGTNEQFF
few	TRBV10-3	TRBJ2-3	15	TRBD1	TGTGCCATCAGGTCCGGGACAGGGGGGACAGATACGCAGTATTTT	CAIRSGTGGTDTQYF
-	TRBV10-3	TRBJ2-1	12	-	TGTGCCATCAGTGAGTCATTGGATGAGCAGTTCTTC	CAISESLDEQFF
few	TRBV7-9	TRBJ2-7	14	-	TGTGCCAGCACCCCTCCGGGCAGGGGCTACGAGCAGTACTTC	CASTPPGRGYEQYF
few	TRBV3-1	TRBJ2-5	15	TRBD1	TGTGCCAGCAGCTACCGGGACAGGGGTAGGGAGACCCAGTACTTC	CASSYRDRGRETQYF
-	TRBV29-1	TRBJ1-4	15	-	TGCAGCGTTGATCCCCCCGGAAGTTGGAGTGAAAAACTGCTTTTT	CSVDPPGSWSEKLLF
few	TRBV6-1	TRBJ2-3	14	-	TGTGCCAGCAGTACGGGACGCTACACAGATACGCAGTATTTT	CASSTGRYTDTQYF
many	TRBV28	TRBJ1-2	15	TRBD1	TGTGCCAGCAGCGCTTTGGGACAGGAGAACTATGGCTACACCTTC	CASSALGQENYGYTF